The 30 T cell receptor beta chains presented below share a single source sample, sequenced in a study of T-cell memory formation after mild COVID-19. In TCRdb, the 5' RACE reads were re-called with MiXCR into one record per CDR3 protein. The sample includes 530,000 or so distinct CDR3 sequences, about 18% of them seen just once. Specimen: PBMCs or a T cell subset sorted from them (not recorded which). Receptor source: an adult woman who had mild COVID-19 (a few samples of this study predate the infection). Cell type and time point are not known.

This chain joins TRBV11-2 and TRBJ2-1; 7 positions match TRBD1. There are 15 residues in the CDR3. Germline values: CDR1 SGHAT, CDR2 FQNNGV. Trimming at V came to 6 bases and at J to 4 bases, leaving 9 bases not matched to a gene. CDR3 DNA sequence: TGTGCCAGCAGAACCGGGACAGACCGATACAATGAGCAGTTCTTC. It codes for CASRTGTDRYNEQFF.

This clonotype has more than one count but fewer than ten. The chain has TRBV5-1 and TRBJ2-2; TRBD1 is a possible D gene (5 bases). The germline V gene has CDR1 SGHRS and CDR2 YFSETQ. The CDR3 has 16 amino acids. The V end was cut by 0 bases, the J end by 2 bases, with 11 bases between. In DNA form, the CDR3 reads TGCGCCAGCAGCTTGGGGACAAGCACCAACACCGGGGAGCTGTTTTTT. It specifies CASSLGTSTNTGELFF.

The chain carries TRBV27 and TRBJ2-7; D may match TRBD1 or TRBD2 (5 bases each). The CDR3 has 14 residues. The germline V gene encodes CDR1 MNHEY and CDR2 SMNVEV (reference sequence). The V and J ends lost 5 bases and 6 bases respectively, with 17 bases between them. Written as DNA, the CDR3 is TGTGCCAGCAGTCAAACCGGGACCCTAGGCGAGCAGTACTTC. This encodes CASSQTGTLGEQYF.

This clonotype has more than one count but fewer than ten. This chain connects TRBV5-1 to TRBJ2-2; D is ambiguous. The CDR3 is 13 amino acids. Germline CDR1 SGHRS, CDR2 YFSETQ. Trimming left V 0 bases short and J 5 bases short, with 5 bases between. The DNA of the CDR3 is TGCGCCAGCAGCTTGGCTCAAACCGGGGAGCTGTTTTTT. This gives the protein CASSLAQTGELFF.

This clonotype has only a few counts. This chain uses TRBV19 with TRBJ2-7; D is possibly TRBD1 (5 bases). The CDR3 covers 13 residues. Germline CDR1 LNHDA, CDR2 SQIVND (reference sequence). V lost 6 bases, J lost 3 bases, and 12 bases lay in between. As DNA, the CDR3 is TGTGCCAGTAGCTTCAGGGAATTCTACGAGCAGTACTTC. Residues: CASSFREFYEQYF.

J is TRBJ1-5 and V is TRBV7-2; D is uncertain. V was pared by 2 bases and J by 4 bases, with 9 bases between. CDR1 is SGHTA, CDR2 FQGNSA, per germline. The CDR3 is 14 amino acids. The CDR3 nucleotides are TGTGCCAGCAGCTTATACTTGCCAAATCAGCCCCAGCATTTT. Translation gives CASSLYLPNQPQHF. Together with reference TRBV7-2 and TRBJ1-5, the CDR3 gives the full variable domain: GAGVSQSPSNKVTEKGKDVELRCDPISGHTALYWYRQSLGQGLEFLIYFQGNSAPDKSGLPSDRFSAERTGGSVSTLTIQRTQQEDSAVYLCASSLYLPNQPQHFGDGTRLSIL.

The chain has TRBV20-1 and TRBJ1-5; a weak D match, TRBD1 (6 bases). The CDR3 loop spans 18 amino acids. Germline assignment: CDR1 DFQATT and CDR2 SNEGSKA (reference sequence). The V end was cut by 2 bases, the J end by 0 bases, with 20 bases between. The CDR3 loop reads CSARSRLGAPYSNQPQHF. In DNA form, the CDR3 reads TGCAGTGCTAGATCAAGATTGGGGGCTCCTTATAGCAATCAGCCCCAGCATTTT.

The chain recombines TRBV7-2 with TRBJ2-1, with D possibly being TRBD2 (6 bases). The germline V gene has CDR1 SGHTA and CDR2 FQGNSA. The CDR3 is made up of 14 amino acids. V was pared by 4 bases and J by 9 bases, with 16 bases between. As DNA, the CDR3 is TGTGCCAGCAGCTCTACCGGTAACGGGGGTGAGCAGTTCTTC. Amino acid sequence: CASSSTGNGGEQFF.

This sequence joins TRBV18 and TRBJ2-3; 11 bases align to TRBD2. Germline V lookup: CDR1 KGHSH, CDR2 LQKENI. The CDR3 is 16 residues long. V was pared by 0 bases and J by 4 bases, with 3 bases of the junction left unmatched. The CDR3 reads CASSPPTSGAADTQYF. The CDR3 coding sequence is TGTGCCAGCTCACCACCGACTAGCGGGGCCGCAGATACGCAGTATTTT.

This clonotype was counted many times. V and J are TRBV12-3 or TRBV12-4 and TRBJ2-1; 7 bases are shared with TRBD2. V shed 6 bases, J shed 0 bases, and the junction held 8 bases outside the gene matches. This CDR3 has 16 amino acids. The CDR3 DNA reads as TGTGCCAGCAGGGACCCTAGCGGCAGCTCCTACAATGAGCAGTTCTTC. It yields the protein CASRDPSGSSYNEQFF.

The CDR3 loop reads CASSETRGGTDTQYF. The CDR3 DNA reads as TGTGCCAGCAGTGAGACTAGGGGGGGCACAGATACGCAGTATTTT. The genes are TRBV6-1 and TRBJ2-3; D possibly matches TRBD1 or TRBD2 (6 bases each). The CDR3 extends over 15 amino acids. V was clipped by 3 bases and J by 1 base, with 11 bases between them. Germline assignment: CDR1 MNHNS and CDR2 SASEGT.

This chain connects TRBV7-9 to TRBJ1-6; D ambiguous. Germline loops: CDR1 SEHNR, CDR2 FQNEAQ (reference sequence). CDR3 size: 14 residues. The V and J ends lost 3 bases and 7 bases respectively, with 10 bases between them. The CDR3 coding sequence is TGTGCCAGCAGCTTTGATCTGGGGAATTCACCCCTCCACTTT. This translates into CASSFDLGNSPLHF. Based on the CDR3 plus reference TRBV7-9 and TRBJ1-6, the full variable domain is DTGVSQNPRHKITKRGQNVTFRCDPISEHNRLYWYRQTLGQGPEFLTYFQNEAQLEKSRLLSDRFSAERPKGSFSTLEIQRTEQGDSAMYLCASSFDLGNSPLHFGNGTRLTVT.

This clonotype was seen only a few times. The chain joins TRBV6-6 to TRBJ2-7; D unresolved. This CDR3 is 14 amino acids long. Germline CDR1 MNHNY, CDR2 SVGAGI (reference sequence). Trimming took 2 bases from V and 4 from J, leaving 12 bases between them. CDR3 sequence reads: CASSYGPESYEQYF. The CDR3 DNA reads TGTGCCAGCAGTTACGGCCCGGAGAGTTACGAGCAGTACTTC.

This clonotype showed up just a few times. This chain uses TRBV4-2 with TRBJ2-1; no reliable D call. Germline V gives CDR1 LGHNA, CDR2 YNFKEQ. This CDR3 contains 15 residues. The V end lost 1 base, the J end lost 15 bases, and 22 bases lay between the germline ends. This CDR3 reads CASSQVVARGVWWFF. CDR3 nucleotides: TGTGCCAGCAGCCAAGTGGTGGCTAGAGGTGTTTGGTGGTTCTTC.

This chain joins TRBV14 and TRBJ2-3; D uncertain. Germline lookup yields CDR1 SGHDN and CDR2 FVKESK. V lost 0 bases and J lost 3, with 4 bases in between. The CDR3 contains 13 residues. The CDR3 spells CASSQDPTDTQYF. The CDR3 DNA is TGTGCCAGCAGCCAAGATCCTACAGATACGCAGTATTTT.

The CDR3 DNA follows: TGTGCCAGCAGCGTAACTAACGAGCAGTACTTC. Translation: CASSVTNEQYF. The chain links TRBV2 to TRBJ2-7; D unclear. This CDR3 has 11 amino acids. V lost 6 bases and J lost 5, with 8 bases in between. Germline CDR1 reads SNHLY; CDR2 reads FYNNEI.

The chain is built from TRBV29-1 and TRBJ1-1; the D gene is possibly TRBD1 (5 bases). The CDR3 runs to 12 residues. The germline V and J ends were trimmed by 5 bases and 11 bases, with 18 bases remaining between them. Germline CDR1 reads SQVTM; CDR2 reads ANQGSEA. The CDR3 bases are TGCAGCGTTTATGCTTCCTTCCCAGGGGCTTTCTTT. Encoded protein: CSVYASFPGAFF.

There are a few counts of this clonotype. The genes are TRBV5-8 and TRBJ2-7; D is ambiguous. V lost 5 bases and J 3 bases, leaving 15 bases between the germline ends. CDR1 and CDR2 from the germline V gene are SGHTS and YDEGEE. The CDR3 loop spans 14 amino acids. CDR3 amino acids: CASSEQTLGYEQYF. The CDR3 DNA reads TGTGCCAGCAGTGAGCAGACCCTGGGCTACGAGCAGTACTTC.

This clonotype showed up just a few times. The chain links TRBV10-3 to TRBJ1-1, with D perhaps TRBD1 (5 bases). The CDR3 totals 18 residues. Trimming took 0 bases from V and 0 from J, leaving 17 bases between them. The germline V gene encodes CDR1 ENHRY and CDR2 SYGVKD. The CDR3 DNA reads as TGTGCCATCAGTGAGTCGGGAGGGACGGGGAACTTGAACACTGAAGCTTTCTTT. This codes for CAISESGGTGNLNTEAFF.

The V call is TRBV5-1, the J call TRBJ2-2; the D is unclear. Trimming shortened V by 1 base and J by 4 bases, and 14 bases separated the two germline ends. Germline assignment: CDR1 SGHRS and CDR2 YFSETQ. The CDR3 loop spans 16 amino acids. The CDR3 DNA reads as TGCGCCAGCAGCTTGTCAAGCACCTTGTCCACCGGGGAGCTGTTTTTT. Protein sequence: CASSLSSTLSTGELFF.

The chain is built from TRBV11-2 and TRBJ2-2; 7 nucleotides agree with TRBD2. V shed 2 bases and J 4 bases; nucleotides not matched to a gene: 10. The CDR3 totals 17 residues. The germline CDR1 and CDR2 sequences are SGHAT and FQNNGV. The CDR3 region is CASSLTGGSRTTGELFF. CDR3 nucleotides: TGTGCCAGCAGCTTAACCGGGGGGAGTAGAACCACCGGGGAGCTGTTTTTT.

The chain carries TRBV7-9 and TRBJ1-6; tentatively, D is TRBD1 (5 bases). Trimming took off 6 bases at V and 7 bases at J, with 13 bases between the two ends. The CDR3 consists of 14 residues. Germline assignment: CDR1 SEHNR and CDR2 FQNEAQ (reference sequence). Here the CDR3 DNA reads TGTGCCAGCAGGCAGGGATCGGGGAATTCACCCCTCCACTTT. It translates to CASRQGSGNSPLHF.

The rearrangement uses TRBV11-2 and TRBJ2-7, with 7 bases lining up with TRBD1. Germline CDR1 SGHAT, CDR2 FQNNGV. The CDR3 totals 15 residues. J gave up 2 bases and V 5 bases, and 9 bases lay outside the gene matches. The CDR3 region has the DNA TGTGCCAGCAGCGACCTATGGGACAGCGCCTACGAGCAGTACTTC. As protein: CASSDLWDSAYEQYF. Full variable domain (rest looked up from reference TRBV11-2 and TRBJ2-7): EAGVAQSPRYKIIEKRQSVAFWCNPISGHATLYWYQQILGQGPKLLIQFQNNGVVDDSQLPKDRFSAERLKGVDSTLKIQPAKLEDSAVYLCASSDLWDSAYEQYFGPGTRLTVT.

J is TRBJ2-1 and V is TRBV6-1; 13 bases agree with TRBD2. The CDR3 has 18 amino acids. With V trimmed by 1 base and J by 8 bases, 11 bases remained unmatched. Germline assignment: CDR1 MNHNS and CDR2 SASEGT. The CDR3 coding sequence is TGTGCCAGCAGTGAAGTGGTACTGGGACTAGCGGGGTTCGATGAGCAGTTCTTC. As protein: CASSEVVLGLAGFDEQFF.

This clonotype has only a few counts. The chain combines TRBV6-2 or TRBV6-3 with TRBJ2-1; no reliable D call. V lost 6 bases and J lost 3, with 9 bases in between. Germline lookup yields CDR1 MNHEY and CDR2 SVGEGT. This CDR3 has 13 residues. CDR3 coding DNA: TGTGCCAGCAGCCCGGAACACTACAATGAGCAGTTCTTC. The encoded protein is CASSPEHYNEQFF.

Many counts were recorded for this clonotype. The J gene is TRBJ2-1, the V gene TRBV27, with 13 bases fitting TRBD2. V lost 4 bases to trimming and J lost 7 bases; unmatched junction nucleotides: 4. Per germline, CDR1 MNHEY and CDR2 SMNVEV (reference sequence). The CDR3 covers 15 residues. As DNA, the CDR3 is TGTGCCAGCAGTTCAGGACTAGCGGGAGTAAATGAGCAGTTCTTC. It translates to CASSSGLAGVNEQFF.

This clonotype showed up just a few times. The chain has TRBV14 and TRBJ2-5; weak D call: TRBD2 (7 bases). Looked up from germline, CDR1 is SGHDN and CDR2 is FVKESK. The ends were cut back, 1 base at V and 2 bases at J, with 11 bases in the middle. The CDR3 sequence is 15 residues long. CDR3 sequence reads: CASSQAGGRQETQYF. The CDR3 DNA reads TGTGCCAGCAGCCAAGCGGGGGGCCGGCAAGAGACCCAGTACTTC.

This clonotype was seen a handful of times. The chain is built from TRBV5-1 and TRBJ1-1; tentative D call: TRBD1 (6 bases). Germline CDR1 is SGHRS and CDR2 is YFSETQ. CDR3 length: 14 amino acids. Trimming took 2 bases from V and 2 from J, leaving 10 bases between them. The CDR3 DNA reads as TGCGCCAGCAGCTTATTTGGGACAAACACTGAAGCTTTCTTT. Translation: CASSLFGTNTEAFF.

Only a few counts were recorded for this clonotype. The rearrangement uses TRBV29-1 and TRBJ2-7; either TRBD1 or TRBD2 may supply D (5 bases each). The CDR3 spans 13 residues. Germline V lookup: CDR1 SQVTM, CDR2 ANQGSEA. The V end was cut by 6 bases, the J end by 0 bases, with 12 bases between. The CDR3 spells CSVLGDHSYEQYF. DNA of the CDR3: TGCAGCGTCCTTGGGGACCACTCCTACGAGCAGTACTTC.

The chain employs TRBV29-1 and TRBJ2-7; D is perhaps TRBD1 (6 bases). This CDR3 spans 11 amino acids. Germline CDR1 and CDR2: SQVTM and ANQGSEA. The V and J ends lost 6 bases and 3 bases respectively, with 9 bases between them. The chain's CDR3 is CSVVQGYEQYF. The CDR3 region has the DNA TGCAGCGTGGTACAGGGCTACGAGCAGTACTTC.